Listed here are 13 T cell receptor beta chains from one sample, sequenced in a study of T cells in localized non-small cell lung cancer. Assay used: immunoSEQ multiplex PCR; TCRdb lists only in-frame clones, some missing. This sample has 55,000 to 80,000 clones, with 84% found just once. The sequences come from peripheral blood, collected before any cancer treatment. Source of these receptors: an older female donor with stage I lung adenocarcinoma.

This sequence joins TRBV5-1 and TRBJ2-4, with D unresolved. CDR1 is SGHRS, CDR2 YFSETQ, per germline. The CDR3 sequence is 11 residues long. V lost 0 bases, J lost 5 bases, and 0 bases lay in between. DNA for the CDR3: TGCGCCAGCAGCTTGGAAAACATTCAGTACTTC. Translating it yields CASSLENIQYF. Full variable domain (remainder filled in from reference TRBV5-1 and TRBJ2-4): KAGVTQTPRYLIKTRGQQVTLSCSPISGHRSVSWYQQTPGQGLQFLFEYFSETQRNKGNFPGRFSGRQFSNSRSEMNVSTLELGDSALYLCASSLENIQYFGAGTRLSVL.

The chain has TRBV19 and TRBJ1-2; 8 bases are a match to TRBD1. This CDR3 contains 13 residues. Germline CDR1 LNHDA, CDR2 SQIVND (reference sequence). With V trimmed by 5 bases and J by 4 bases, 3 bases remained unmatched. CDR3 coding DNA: TGTGCCAGTAGTGTGGGACAGGTCTATGGCTACACCTTC. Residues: CASSVGQVYGYTF.

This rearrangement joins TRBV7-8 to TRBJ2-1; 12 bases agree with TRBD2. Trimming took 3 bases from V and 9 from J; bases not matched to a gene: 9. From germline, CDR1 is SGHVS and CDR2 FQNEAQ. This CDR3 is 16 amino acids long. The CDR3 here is CASSFLASGGASEQFF. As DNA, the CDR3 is TGTGCCAGCAGCTTTTTGGCTAGCGGGGGGGCCAGTGAGCAGTTCTTC.

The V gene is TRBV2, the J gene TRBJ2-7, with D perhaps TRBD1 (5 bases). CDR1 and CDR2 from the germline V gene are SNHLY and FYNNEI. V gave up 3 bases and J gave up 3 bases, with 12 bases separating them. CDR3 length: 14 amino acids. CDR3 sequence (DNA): TGTGCCAGCAGTGACTACAGGACGTTCTACGAGCAGTACTTC. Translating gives CASSDYRTFYEQYF.

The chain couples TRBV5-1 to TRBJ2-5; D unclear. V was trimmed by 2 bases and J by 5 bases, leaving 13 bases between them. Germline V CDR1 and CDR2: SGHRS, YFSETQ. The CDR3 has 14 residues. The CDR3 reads CASSFSRSRETQYF. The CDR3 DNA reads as TGCGCCAGCAGCTTCTCGCGGAGTCGGGAGACCCAGTACTTC.

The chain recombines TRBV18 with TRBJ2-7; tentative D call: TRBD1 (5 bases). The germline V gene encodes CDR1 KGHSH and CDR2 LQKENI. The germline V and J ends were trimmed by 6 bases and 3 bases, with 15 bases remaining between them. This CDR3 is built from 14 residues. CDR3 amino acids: CASSMGMTDYEQYF. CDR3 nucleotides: TGTGCCAGCTCGATGGGGATGACAGACTACGAGCAGTACTTC.

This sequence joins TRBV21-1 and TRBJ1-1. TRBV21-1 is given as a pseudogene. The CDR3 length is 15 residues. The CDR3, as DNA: TGTGCCAGCAGCAAAGGAACGGGCTTGAACACTGAAGCTTTCTTT. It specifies CASSKGTGLNTEAFF.

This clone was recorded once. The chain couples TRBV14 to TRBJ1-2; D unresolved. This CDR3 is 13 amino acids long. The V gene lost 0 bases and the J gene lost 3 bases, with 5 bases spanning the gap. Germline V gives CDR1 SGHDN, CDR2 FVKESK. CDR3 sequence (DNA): TGTGCCAGCAGCCAAGAATCTGACTATGGCTACACCTTC. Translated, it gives CASSQESDYGYTF.

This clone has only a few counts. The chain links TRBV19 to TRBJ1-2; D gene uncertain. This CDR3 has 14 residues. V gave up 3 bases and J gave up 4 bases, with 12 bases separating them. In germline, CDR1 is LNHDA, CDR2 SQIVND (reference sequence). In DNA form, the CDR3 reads TGTGCCAGTAGTATCATTGCAAACTCCTATGGCTACACCTTC. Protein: CASSIIANSYGYTF.

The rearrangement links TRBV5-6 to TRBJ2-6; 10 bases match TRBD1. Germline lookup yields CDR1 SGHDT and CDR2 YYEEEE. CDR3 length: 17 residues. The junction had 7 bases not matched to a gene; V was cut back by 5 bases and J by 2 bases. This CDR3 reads CASRRGTGVAGANVLTF. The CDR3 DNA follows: TGTGCCAGCAGACGAGGGACAGGGGTGGCTGGGGCCAACGTCCTGACTTTC.

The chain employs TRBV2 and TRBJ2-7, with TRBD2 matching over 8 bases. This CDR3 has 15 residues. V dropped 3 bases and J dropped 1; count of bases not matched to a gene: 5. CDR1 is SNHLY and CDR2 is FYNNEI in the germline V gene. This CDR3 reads CASSDGSGVSYEQYF. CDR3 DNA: TGTGCCAGCAGTGACGGTAGCGGGGTATCCTACGAGCAGTACTTC.

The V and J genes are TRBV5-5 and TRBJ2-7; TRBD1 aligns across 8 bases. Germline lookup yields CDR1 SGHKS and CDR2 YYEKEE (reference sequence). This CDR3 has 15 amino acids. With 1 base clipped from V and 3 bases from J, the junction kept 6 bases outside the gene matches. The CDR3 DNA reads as TGTGCCAGCAGCTTGCAGCGGACAGGGAACTACGAGCAGTACTTC. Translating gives CASSLQRTGNYEQYF.

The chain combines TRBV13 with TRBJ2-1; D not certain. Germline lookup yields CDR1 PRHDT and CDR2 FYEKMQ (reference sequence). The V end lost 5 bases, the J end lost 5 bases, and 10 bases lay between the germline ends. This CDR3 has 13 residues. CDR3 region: CASSQGRDNEQFF. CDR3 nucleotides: TGTGCCAGCAGCCAAGGACGGGACAATGAGCAGTTCTTC.